A single sample is the source of the 20 T cell receptor beta chains below, sequenced in a study of CD8 T cells in ankylosing spondylitis. TCRdb called the 5' RACE reads again in MiXCR, with one record for every CDR3 protein. The sample consists of tens of thousands of distinct CDR3 sequences, about 3% of them appearing once. Material: blood, either unsorted or a sorted T cell fraction (not recorded which). The source is a male donor with ankylosing spondylitis or in good health (not recorded which).

This clonotype has at least ten counts. The V call is TRBV9, the J call TRBJ2-1, with 12 positions matching TRBD2. Trimming removed 5 bases from V and 8 bases from J; junction bases left unmatched: 17. The CDR3 has 18 residues. CDR1 and CDR2 (germline): SGDLS, YYNGEE. CDR3 DNA: TGTGCCAGCAGACCTGACCTAATGACTAGCGGGAGCAACGATGAGCAGTTCTTC. It translates to CASRPDLMTSGSNDEQFF.

This clonotype was observed many times. This chain links TRBV9 with TRBJ2-2; D tentatively reads TRBD1 or TRBD2 (5 bases each). Germline CDR1 reads SGDLS; CDR2 reads YYNGEE. Trimming removed 3 bases from V and 6 bases from J, with 21 bases in between. The CDR3 is 17 amino acids. CDR3 sequence: CASSGPSGTLRAGELFF. The CDR3 DNA reads as TGTGCCAGCAGCGGACCTTCGGGGACCCTTCGCGCCGGGGAGCTGTTTTTT.

This clonotype was observed at least ten times. This chain uses TRBV9 with TRBJ2-3, with D hard to call. This CDR3 contains 12 residues. The germline V gene encodes CDR1 SGDLS and CDR2 YYNGEE. V was clipped by 0 bases and J by 5 bases, with 4 bases between them. In nucleotides, the CDR3 is TGTGCCAGCAGCGTAGCCGGAGATACGCAGTATTTT. Translated: CASSVAGDTQYF.

This clonotype was recorded many times. The chain joins TRBV9 to TRBJ2-6; 7 bases fit TRBD1. The V gene's germline CDR1 is SGDLS and CDR2 YYNGEE. The trim removed 2 bases at V and 0 bases at J, leaving 2 bases unmatched. This CDR3 spans 16 amino acids. The CDR3 region has the DNA TGTGCCAGCAGCGTGACAGGGAACTCTGGGGCCAACGTCCTGACTTTC. Translated, it gives CASSVTGNSGANVLTF.

This clonotype was detected ten times or more. This chain's CDR3 is CASSDLAGEETQYF. CDR3 DNA sequence: TGTGCCAGCAGCGACCTAGCGGGGGAAGAGACCCAGTACTTC. The chain employs TRBV9 and TRBJ2-5, with 10 bases matching TRBD2. The CDR3 length is 14 residues. In germline, CDR1 is SGDLS, CDR2 YYNGEE. The trim removed 3 bases at V and 3 bases at J, leaving 2 bases unmatched.

This clonotype was detected ten times or more. The chain couples TRBV9 to TRBJ2-7, with D possibly matching TRBD1 (7 bases). This CDR3 is built from 15 residues. The ends were cut back, 3 bases at V and 7 bases at J, with 20 bases in the middle. CDR1 is SGDLS and CDR2 is YYNGEE in the germline V gene. The CDR3 DNA reads as TGTGCCAGCAGCGAATCGGTAAACAGGGGAGGTGAGCAGTACGTC. Its protein product is CASSESVNRGGEQYV.

In its sample, this clonotype was seen many times. The rearrangement links TRBV11-1 to TRBJ2-5; D is tentatively TRBD1 or TRBD2 (6 bases each). Trimming took off 3 bases at V and 5 bases at J, with 25 bases between the two ends. The CDR3 spans 18 residues. Germline V CDR1 and CDR2: SGHAT, FQDESV (reference sequence). CDR3 bases: TGTGCCAGCAGCTTCAACGTTATGGGGGGCCGAGTAAGGGAGACCCAGTACTTC. This gives the protein CASSFNVMGGRVRETQYF.

This clonotype was seen many times. The gene calls are TRBV23-1 and TRBJ2-2; no reliable D call. TRBV23-1 has ORF status, its function being uncertain. V was pared by 2 bases and J by 0 bases, with 10 bases between. There are 16 residues in the CDR3. The CDR3 sequence: CASSQRRSANTGELFF. CDR3 bases: TGCGCCAGCAGTCAACGCAGGTCCGCGAACACCGGGGAGCTGTTTTTT.

This clonotype was observed at least ten times. The V call is TRBV9, the J call TRBJ1-3, with unresolved D. Trimming removed 0 bases from V and 2 bases from J, with 12 bases in between. This CDR3 region has 16 residues. Germline-derived CDR1 and CDR2 are SGDLS and YYNGEE. This CDR3 is CASSVALGKTGNTIYF. CDR3 in DNA: TGTGCCAGCAGCGTAGCTTTGGGGAAAACTGGAAACACCATATATTTT.

This clonotype was counted a few times. This chain uses TRBV9 with TRBJ2-5; 9 positions agree with TRBD1. Germline V gene data show CDR1 as SGDLS and CDR2 as YYNGEE. V trimming: 4 bases; J trimming: 5 bases; junction bases outside the gene matches: 9. The CDR3 totals 15 residues. The CDR3 DNA follows: TGTGCCAGCAGCCCCGGGGACAGGGAGGGCGAGACCCAGTACTTC. This codes for CASSPGDREGETQYF. Variable domain in full (rest from reference TRBV9 and TRBJ2-5): DSGVTQTPKHLITATGQRVTLRCSPRSGDLSVYWYQQSLDQGLQFLIQYYNGEERAKGNILERFSAQQFPDLHSELNLSSLELGDSALYFCASSPGDREGETQYFGPGTRLLVL.

This clonotype has at least ten counts. The J gene is TRBJ2-2, the V gene TRBV9; D call uncertain. Between the trimmed V and J ends, which lost 5 bases and 0 bases, there was a span of 8 bases. The CDR3 is made up of 14 amino acids. Germline CDR1 is SGDLS and CDR2 is YYNGEE. The CDR3: CASRGSANTGELFF. The DNA for the CDR3 is TGTGCCAGCAGGGGCTCCGCGAACACCGGGGAGCTGTTTTTT.

This clonotype occurred many times. CDR3 region: CASSAHPGGDEKLFF. DNA of the CDR3: TGTGCCAGCAGCGCCCACCCGGGAGGGGATGAAAAACTGTTTTTT. The V call is TRBV9, the J call TRBJ1-4; TRBD1 is a possible D gene (5 bases). V gave up 3 bases and J gave up 6 bases, with 15 bases separating them. Germline CDR1 and CDR2: SGDLS and YYNGEE. The CDR3 covers 15 residues.

This clonotype was counted many times. The genes are TRBV9 and TRBJ1-1; D is perhaps TRBD1 (6 bases). The CDR3 runs 16 residues. Germline V gene lookup returns CDR1 SGDLS and CDR2 YYNGEE. V was cut by 0 bases and J by 5 bases, with 17 bases left in between. CDR3 bases: TGTGCCAGCAGCGTAGGGGAGGGAGGGGGGTATACTGAAGCTTTCTTT. It translates to CASSVGEGGGYTEAFF. Filled out from reference TRBV9 and TRBJ1-1, the complete variable domain reads DSGVTQTPKHLITATGQRVTLRCSPRSGDLSVYWYQQSLDQGLQFLIQYYNGEERAKGNILERFSAQQFPDLHSELNLSSLELGDSALYFCASSVGEGGGYTEAFFGQGTRLTVV.

The table lists this clonotype with many counts. The chain recombines TRBV9 with TRBJ2-3, with a tentative D call TRBD2 (6 bases). Germline V gene lookup returns CDR1 SGDLS and CDR2 YYNGEE. This CDR3 has 16 amino acids. Trimming removed 0 bases at V and 6 bases at J, with 17 bases between. Here the CDR3 reads CASSVDPAGSGDTQYF. The DNA of the CDR3 is TGTGCCAGCAGCGTAGATCCGGCGGGGAGCGGGGATACGCAGTATTTT. Complete variable domain (other parts from reference TRBV9 and TRBJ2-3): DSGVTQTPKHLITATGQRVTLRCSPRSGDLSVYWYQQSLDQGLQFLIQYYNGEERAKGNILERFSAQQFPDLHSELNLSSLELGDSALYFCASSVDPAGSGDTQYFGPGTRLTVL.

The sample holds many counts of this clonotype. The gene calls are TRBV9 and TRBJ2-3; tentatively, D is TRBD2 (6 bases). The CDR3 extends over 16 amino acids. V lost 4 bases and J lost 2, with 17 bases in between. CDR1 is SGDLS and CDR2 is YYNGEE in the germline V gene. The chain's CDR3 is CASSPGPSDLTDTQYF. CDR3 nucleotide sequence: TGTGCCAGCAGCCCCGGGCCTAGCGATCTCACAGATACGCAGTATTTT.

This clonotype has at least ten counts. This chain uses TRBV9 with TRBJ2-5, with D maybe TRBD2 (7 bases). The CDR3 is 18 residues long. The V and J ends lost 0 bases and 2 bases respectively, with 20 bases between them. Looked up from germline, CDR1 is SGDLS and CDR2 is YYNGEE. The CDR3, as DNA: TGTGCCAGCAGCGTAGGGGTCCGCGGGGGCAGCAGTCAAGAGACCCAGTACTTC. It is translated as CASSVGVRGGSSQETQYF. Combining the CDR3 with reference TRBV9 and TRBJ2-5 gives the whole variable domain DSGVTQTPKHLITATGQRVTLRCSPRSGDLSVYWYQQSLDQGLQFLIQYYNGEERAKGNILERFSAQQFPDLHSELNLSSLELGDSALYFCASSVGVRGGSSQETQYFGPGTRLLVL.

By sample share, this clonotype is medium-sized. The chain is built from TRBV9 and TRBJ2-1; 14 positions match TRBD2. With V trimmed by 5 bases and J by 7 bases, 11 bases remained unmatched. In germline, CDR1 is SGDLS, CDR2 YYNGEE. The CDR3 runs 17 residues. The CDR3 sequence is CASSTGLAGGSGNEQFF. The CDR3, as DNA: TGTGCCAGCAGTACCGGACTAGCGGGGGGCTCAGGTAATGAGCAGTTCTTC.

This clonotype was counted many times. The chain carries TRBV9 and TRBJ1-2, with TRBD1 matching 8 bases. Per the germline V gene, CDR1 is SGDLS and CDR2 is YYNGEE. The J segment lost 5 bases and the V segment lost 3 bases, leaving 3 bases of the junction unmatched. The CDR3 is made up of 13 amino acids. CDR3: CASSDRGRYGYTF. CDR3 sequence (DNA): TGTGCCAGCAGCGACAGGGGGAGGTATGGCTACACCTTC.

The chain uses TRBV9 and TRBJ2-5; tentative D call: TRBD2 (6 bases). The V gene lost 0 bases and the J gene lost 5 bases, with 11 bases spanning the gap. Germline CDR1 and CDR2: SGDLS and YYNGEE. This CDR3 spans 14 amino acids. The CDR3 nucleotides read TGTGCCAGCAGCGTAGCGGCTAGCGTCGAGACCCAGTACTTC. Its protein product is CASSVAASVETQYF.

This clonotype was counted ten times or more. The chain joins TRBV9 to TRBJ2-1; D might be TRBD2 (6 bases). CDR3 length: 16 amino acids. V was shortened by 0 bases and J by 5 bases, with 15 bases between the two germline ends. Per the germline V gene, CDR1 is SGDLS and CDR2 is YYNGEE. Here the CDR3 reads CASSVDGGALNNEQFF. The CDR3 bases are TGTGCCAGCAGCGTAGATGGCGGGGCTCTGAACAATGAGCAGTTCTTC.